The 32 T cell receptor beta chains presented below share a single source sample, sequenced in a study of blood T cell repertoires in COVID-19. This table comes from immunoSEQ multiplex PCR, and its TCRdb copy is limited to in-frame clones, with some not included. The profile shows about 270,000 clones, over 75% of them singletons. Sample: peripheral blood. These receptor sequences come from a woman in her sixties or seventies with acute or convalescent COVID-19.

J is TRBJ1-1 and V is TRBV11-1; D is possibly TRBD1 (6 bases). The CDR3 is 13 amino acids. Germline-derived CDR1 and CDR2 are SGHAT and FQDESV (reference sequence). Trimming removed 8 bases from V and 1 base from J, with 11 bases in between. DNA for the CDR3: TGTGCCAGCGCCGGGACAAAGAACACTGAAGCTTTCTTT. It encodes CASAGTKNTEAFF.

The chain combines TRBV7-9 with TRBJ1-1; D is possibly TRBD1 (5 bases). Trimming removed 4 bases at V and 3 bases at J, with 9 bases between. The CDR3 is made up of 13 amino acids. Per germline, CDR1 SEHNR and CDR2 FQNEAQ (reference sequence). The CDR3 sequence: CASSSQGYTEAFF. CDR3 nucleotide sequence: TGTGCCAGCAGCTCTCAGGGATACACTGAAGCTTTCTTT. Full variable domain (missing parts from reference TRBV7-9 and TRBJ1-1): DTGVSQNPRHKITKRGQNVTFRCDPISEHNRLYWYRQTLGQGPEFLTYFQNEAQLEKSRLLSDRFSAERPKGSFSTLEIQRTEQGDSAMYLCASSSQGYTEAFFGQGTRLTVV.

This chain links TRBV20-1 with TRBJ1-4; TRBD1 might be the D (5 bases). Germline lookup yields CDR1 DFQATT and CDR2 SNEGSKA (reference sequence). Trimming took 3 bases from V and 8 from J, leaving 22 bases between them. The CDR3 totals 16 residues. The CDR3 nucleotides read TGCAGTGCTAGTTACCGCCTCCAGGGTTTTAACGAAAAACTGTTTTTT. Protein: CSASYRLQGFNEKLFF.

The chain recombines TRBV5-1 with TRBJ2-7; D possibly corresponds to TRBD1 (7 bases). Trimming pared 1 base from V and 5 bases from J, leaving 13 bases between. The CDR3 is 14 amino acids. Germline CDR1 is SGHRS and CDR2 is YFSETQ. This CDR3 reads CASSLIQGGHEQYF. Written as DNA, the CDR3 is TGCGCCAGCAGCTTGATTCAGGGGGGCCACGAGCAGTACTTC.

This clone was seen a few times. The V call is TRBV18, the J call TRBJ1-2; D possibly corresponds to TRBD1 (6 bases). The CDR3 is 15 residues long. V lost 3 bases and J 0 bases, leaving 11 bases between the germline ends. In germline, CDR1 is KGHSH, CDR2 LQKENI. The CDR3 nucleotides are TGTGCCAGCTCACCCGGACAGACCCCTAACTATGGCTACACCTTC. It specifies CASSPGQTPNYGYTF.

The CDR3: CASSLLSGAAEGYTF. The CDR3 DNA sequence: TGCGCCAGCAGCTTGCTTAGCGGGGCAGCGGAGGGCTACACCTTC. V and J are TRBV5-1 and TRBJ1-2, with D perhaps matching TRBD1 (5 bases). Per germline, CDR1 SGHRS and CDR2 YFSETQ. The CDR3 is 15 amino acids. V gave up 1 base and J gave up 8 bases, with 18 bases separating them.

The rearrangement uses TRBV27 and TRBJ1-2, with D possibly being TRBD1 (5 bases). The CDR3 is 14 residues long. Trimming cost V 2 bases and J 6 bases, with 13 bases left between them. CDR1 and CDR2 from the germline V gene are MNHEY and SMNVEV (reference sequence). In nucleotides, the CDR3 is TGTGCCAGCAGTTTAAAGGGGAGGGCGGATGGCTACACCTTC. This encodes CASSLKGRADGYTF.

The chain has TRBV13 and TRBJ1-1, with 7 bases that match TRBD1. CDR3 length: 14 amino acids. Germline CDR1 is PRHDT and CDR2 is FYEKMQ (reference sequence). V lost 11 bases and J lost 0; bases outside the gene matches: 9. The CDR3 DNA reads as TGTGCCGGTCGGGACAGAAACATGAACACTGAAGCTTTCTTT. It translates to CAGRDRNMNTEAFF.

The gene calls are TRBV11-3 and TRBJ1-1; tentative D call: TRBD1 (6 bases). V was cut by 2 bases and J by 4 bases, with 8 bases left in between. The CDR3 is 13 residues long. The germline gives CDR1 SGHNT, CDR2 YENEEA. The CDR3, as DNA: TGTGCCAGCAGCTTACAGGGGACCACTGAAGCTTTCTTT. Translating gives CASSLQGTTEAFF.

This clone was picked up one time. The rearrangement joins TRBV6-1 to TRBJ1-6; tentatively, D is TRBD1 (5 bases). CDR3 size: 18 residues. V was cut by 4 bases and J by 2 bases, with 18 bases left in between. Germline V gives CDR1 MNHNS, CDR2 SASEGT. The CDR3 region is CASSAGSTVSTYNSPLHF. CDR3 in DNA: TGTGCCAGCAGTGCCGGCTCGACAGTTAGTACCTATAATTCACCCCTCCACTTT.

This clone was recorded only once. The CDR3 coding sequence is TGTGCCACCAGCACCGCCGGGACAGGGGGGGTAGAGACCCAGTACTTC. This gives the protein CATSTAGTGGVETQYF. The chain recombines TRBV15 with TRBJ2-5, with 11 bases matching TRBD1. V gave up 4 bases and J gave up 4 bases; unmatched junction bases: 8. The CDR3 extends over 16 amino acids. Germline CDR1 reads LNHNV; CDR2 reads YYDKDF (reference sequence).

The gene calls are TRBV7-6 and TRBJ2-7; D is perhaps TRBD1 (5 bases). Germline CDR1 and CDR2: SGHVS and FNYEAQ. Trimming took 3 bases from V and 6 from J, leaving 6 bases between them. This CDR3 spans 11 amino acids. CDR3 region: CASSLGREQYF. Here the CDR3 DNA reads TGTGCCAGCAGCTTGGGGCGCGAGCAGTACTTC.

The chain links TRBV10-3 to TRBJ1-5, with D perhaps matching TRBD1 (5 bases). Germline V gene data show CDR1 as ENHRY and CDR2 as SYGVKD. The CDR3 runs 14 residues. V lost 5 bases and J lost 2, with 10 bases in between. CDR3 nucleotide sequence: TGTGCCATCAGTCGACAGTTCGGCAATCAGCCCCAGCATTTT. It encodes CAISRQFGNQPQHF.

Here the CDR3 reads CASSLLGQGNTIYF. CDR3 nucleotide sequence: TGTGCCAGCAGCTTGCTTGGGCAGGGAAACACCATATATTTT. The chain combines TRBV7-9 with TRBJ1-3, with no clear D. The V end lost 3 bases, the J end lost 4 bases, and 10 bases lay between the germline ends. The CDR3 loop spans 14 amino acids. Germline values: CDR1 SEHNR, CDR2 FQNEAQ (reference sequence).

This chain uses TRBV14 with TRBJ1-1; D is possibly TRBD1 (5 bases). The CDR3 extends over 14 amino acids. Trimming pared 4 bases from V and 4 bases from J, leaving 13 bases between. From germline, CDR1 is SGHDN and CDR2 FVKESK. CDR3 sequence: CASSPFRGATEAFF. CDR3 sequence (DNA): TGTGCCAGCAGCCCCTTCCGTGGGGCCACTGAAGCTTTCTTT.

This clone was seen only a few times. This chain uses TRBV5-8 with TRBJ1-3; D is possibly TRBD1 (5 bases). V was cut by 4 bases and J by 8 bases, with 19 bases left in between. This CDR3 region has 15 residues. Germline V CDR1 and CDR2: SGHTS, YDEGEE. Here the CDR3 DNA reads TGTGCCAGCAGCGGGGGGACCAATTTTAGGGACACCATATATTTT. It codes for CASSGGTNFRDTIYF.

The chain combines TRBV2 with TRBJ2-5, with D tentatively TRBD1 (6 bases). The CDR3 runs 18 residues. V lost 1 base and J lost 1, with 19 bases in between. The germline V gene has CDR1 SNHLY and CDR2 FYNNEI. As DNA, the CDR3 is TGTGCCAGCAGTGAAGTGGGTATGGCCAACAGGGCCCAAGAGACCCAGTACTTC. This gives the protein CASSEVGMANRAQETQYF. Based on the CDR3 plus reference TRBV2 and TRBJ2-5, the full variable domain is EPEVTQTPSHQVTQMGQEVILRCVPISNHLYFYWYRQILGQKVEFLVSFYNNEISEKSEIFDDQFSVERPDGSNFTLKIRSTKLEDSAMYFCASSEVGMANRAQETQYFGPGTRLLVL.

The chain couples TRBV2 to TRBJ2-1; 10 bases line up with TRBD2. The trim removed 6 bases at V and 4 bases at J, leaving 6 bases unmatched. Per germline, CDR1 SNHLY and CDR2 FYNNEI. The CDR3 length is 15 residues. DNA for the CDR3: TGTGCCAGCAGAACCGGGACTAGCGATTACAATGAGCAGTTCTTC. Protein: CASRTGTSDYNEQFF.

V usage is TRBV27 and J usage is TRBJ1-1; the D is unclear. The CDR3 is 16 residues long. With 3 bases removed from V and 3 bases from J, the gap between germline ends came to 17 bases. Germline V gene lookup returns CDR1 MNHEY and CDR2 SMNVEV (reference sequence). The CDR3 bases are TGTGCCAGCAGTTTTGAAGGAATAGAGGGTCACACTGAAGCTTTCTTT. Translated: CASSFEGIEGHTEAFF.

This clone has a single count. The chain couples TRBV7-9 to TRBJ2-1; 8 bases are shared with TRBD1. The V and J ends lost 5 bases and 8 bases, in that order; junction bases with no gene match: 8. This CDR3 comprises 14 residues. CDR1 and CDR2 (germline): SEHNR, FQNEAQ (reference sequence). CDR3 bases: TGTGCCAGCAGCGACAGGGGAAGGGCCTATGAGCAGTTCTTC. Encoded protein: CASSDRGRAYEQFF. The full variable domain, in which reference TRBV7-9 and TRBJ2-1 provide the parts outside the CDR3, is DTGVSQNPRHKITKRGQNVTFRCDPISEHNRLYWYRQTLGQGPEFLTYFQNEAQLEKSRLLSDRFSAERPKGSFSTLEIQRTEQGDSAMYLCASSDRGRAYEQFFGPGTRLTVL.

This clone was recorded a few times. The CDR3 region has the DNA TGTGCCAGCAGTCCACAGGGGATGACCGGTGGCTACACCTTC. Translation gives CASSPQGMTGGYTF. The chain joins TRBV3-1 (or the pseudogene TRBV3-2) to TRBJ1-2; 7 bases line up with TRBD1. Germline V gene data show CDR1 as LGHDT and CDR2 as YNNKEL (reference sequence). This CDR3 comprises 14 residues. The trim removed 6 bases at V and 7 bases at J, leaving 11 bases unmatched.

J is TRBJ2-7 and V is TRBV6-5, with 8 nucleotides matching TRBD1. Trimming removed 4 bases from V and 2 bases from J; junction bases left unmatched: 10. In germline, CDR1 is MNHEY, CDR2 SVGAGI. This CDR3 has 16 amino acids. The chain's CDR3 is CASSSPNPGQAYEQYF. Written as DNA, the CDR3 is TGTGCCAGCAGTTCCCCGAATCCGGGACAGGCCTACGAGCAGTACTTC.

In this sample, this clone turned up once. The CDR3, as DNA: TGTGCCAGCGGACTTAGAACAGGGGTCGGCCAAGAGACCCAGTACTTC. It is translated as CASGLRTGVGQETQYF. The chain links TRBV2 to TRBJ2-5, with 7 bases identical to TRBD1. The CDR3 loop spans 16 amino acids. The trim removed 8 bases at V and 1 base at J, leaving 13 bases unmatched. CDR1 and CDR2 from the germline V gene are SNHLY and FYNNEI.

The V gene is TRBV5-4, the J gene TRBJ2-1; no clear D. CDR3 length: 12 residues. Germline assignment: CDR1 SGHNT and CDR2 YYREEE (reference sequence). V was trimmed by 4 bases and J by 6 bases, leaving 8 bases between them. CDR3 residues: CASSGPSNEQFF. As DNA, the CDR3 is TGTGCCAGCAGCGGTCCTAGCAATGAGCAGTTCTTC.

The chain couples TRBV5-6 to TRBJ2-7; possibly TRBD2 for D (6 bases). V lost 0 bases and J lost 0, with 10 bases in between. CDR1 SGHDT and CDR2 YYEEEE come from the germline V gene. This CDR3 contains 15 residues. CDR3 DNA sequence: TGTGCCAGCAGCTTGGCCCCGACTAGCTCCTACGAGCAGTACTTC. Translating gives CASSLAPTSSYEQYF.

This chain uses TRBV15 with TRBJ1-1; a weak D match, TRBD1 (5 bases). CDR3 size: 14 residues. The germline V gene encodes CDR1 LNHNV and CDR2 YYDKDF (reference sequence). With 1 base removed from V and 4 bases from J, the gap between germline ends came to 10 bases. CDR3 bases: TGTGCCACCAGCAGAGCCAGGGCTTTCACTGAAGCTTTCTTT. Amino acid sequence: CATSRARAFTEAFF.

This clone was observed a handful of times. CDR3 DNA: TGCGCCAGCAGCCCCAGACAGACAGAACCCTACGAGCAGTACTTC. This codes for CASSPRQTEPYEQYF. This rearrangement joins TRBV4-1 to TRBJ2-7, with a possible D match to TRBD1 (5 bases). The CDR3 is 15 amino acids. The V end was cut by 4 bases, the J end by 2 bases, with 15 bases between. CDR1 is MGHRA and CDR2 is YSYEKL in the germline V gene.

J is TRBJ2-3 and V is TRBV18, with TRBD2 identical over 11 bases. This CDR3 is built from 15 residues. V lost 3 bases to trimming and J lost 3 bases; unmatched junction nucleotides: 2. Germline CDR1 KGHSH, CDR2 LQKENI. For the CDR3, the DNA is TGTGCCAGCTCACCGGGACTAGCGGCGACAGATACGCAGTATTTT. Protein product: CASSPGLAATDTQYF.

The genes are TRBV7-6 and TRBJ1-1; D unclear. This CDR3 spans 11 amino acids. Germline CDR1 and CDR2: SGHVS and FNYEAQ. Deletions cut 5 bases from V and 7 bases from J, with 8 bases between. Here the CDR3 reads CASSESVEAFF. The CDR3 nucleotides are TGTGCCAGCAGCGAGAGCGTTGAAGCTTTCTTT.

This clone was seen a handful of times. The rearrangement links TRBV6-2 or TRBV6-3 to TRBJ1-6; TRBD1 agrees at 7 bases. Looked up from germline, CDR1 is MNHEY and CDR2 is SVGEGT. With 5 bases clipped from V and 4 bases from J, the junction kept 5 bases outside the gene matches. This CDR3 has 15 amino acids. CDR3: CASSLDRPYNSPLHF. CDR3 DNA: TGTGCCAGCAGTCTGGACAGGCCATATAATTCACCCCTCCACTTT.

This chain uses TRBV5-1 with TRBJ1-2, with D tentatively TRBD1 (6 bases). V shed 3 bases and J shed 4 bases, with 16 bases lying between them. Germline CDR1 SGHRS, CDR2 YFSETQ. The CDR3 has 15 amino acids. CDR3: CASSSGAGVPYGYTF. CDR3 DNA sequence: TGCGCCAGCAGCTCCGGAGCAGGGGTACCCTATGGCTACACCTTC.

This clone was detected only once. The chain couples TRBV15 to TRBJ2-3, with 8 bases aligning to TRBD2. The ends lost 3 bases at V and 6 bases at J; junction bases unmatched: 11. The length of the CDR3 is 16 residues. In germline, CDR1 is LNHNV, CDR2 YYDKDF (reference sequence). CDR3 sequence (DNA): TGTGCCACCAGCAGCCCTCCCGGGGGGGCGGCGGATACGCAGTATTTT. Translated: CATSSPPGGAADTQYF.